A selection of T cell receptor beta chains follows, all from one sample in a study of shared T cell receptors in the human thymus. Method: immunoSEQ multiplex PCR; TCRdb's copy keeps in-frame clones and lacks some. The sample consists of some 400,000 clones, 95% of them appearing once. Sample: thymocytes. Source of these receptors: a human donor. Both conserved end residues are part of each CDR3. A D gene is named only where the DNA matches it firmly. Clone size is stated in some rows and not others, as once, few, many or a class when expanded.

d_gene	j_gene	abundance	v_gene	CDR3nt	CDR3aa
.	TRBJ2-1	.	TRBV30	TGTGCCTGGAAGATCCTCGTCCATGAGCAGTTCTTC	CAWKILVHEQFF
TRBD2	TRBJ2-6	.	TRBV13	TGTGCCAGCAGCTGCCACGCCCCCTCCACCGGGACTAGCGGGATCCGGGCCAACGTCCTGACTTTC	CASSCHAPSTGTSGIRANVLTF
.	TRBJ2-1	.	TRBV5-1	TGCGCCAGCAGCTTGCCTCCGGGGGCGGCCTACAATGAGCAGTTCTTC	CASSLPPGAAYNEQFF
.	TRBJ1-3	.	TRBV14	TGTGCCAGCAGCCCTGTGGGAGGCCATCTACCCTCTGGAAACACCATATATTTT	CASSPVGGHLPSGNTIYF
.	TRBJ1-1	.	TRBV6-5	TGTGCCAGCAGTCGTAAGAGGGGGGCAAACACTGAAGCTTTCTTT	CASSRKRGANTEAFF
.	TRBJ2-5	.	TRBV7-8	TGTGCCAGCAGCTTAGCGCAGGGAACCCTCCACCAAGAGACCCAGTACTTC	CASSLAQGTLHQETQYF
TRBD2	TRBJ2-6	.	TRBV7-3	TGTGCCAGCAGCTTATCCCCGGGAGGGGACTCTGGGGCCAACGTCCTGACTTTC	CASSLSPGGDSGANVLTF
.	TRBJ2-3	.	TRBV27	TGTGCCAGCAGTGCTCGCACAGATACGCAGTATTTT	CASSARTDTQYF
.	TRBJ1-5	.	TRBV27	TGTGCCAGCAGTTTATTTCGAGGGCAGAATAGCAATCAGCCCCAGCATTTT	CASSLFRGQNSNQPQHF
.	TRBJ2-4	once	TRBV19	TGTGCCAGTAGTTCAGGCGAGGCCAAAAACATTCAGTACTTC	CASSSGEAKNIQYF
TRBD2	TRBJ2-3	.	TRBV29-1	TGCAGCGTTGTAAGGTCTAGCGGCCTTCTCACAGATACGCAGTATTTT	CSVVRSSGLLTDTQYF
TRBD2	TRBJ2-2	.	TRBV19	TGTGCCAGTAGTCCCCGGGGGGAACCGATGAACACCGGGGAGCTGTTTTTT	CASSPRGEPMNTGELFF
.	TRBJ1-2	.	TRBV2	TGTGCCAGCCTTCAGGGGTCCGCACCTAACTATGGCTACACCTTC	CASLQGSAPNYGYTF
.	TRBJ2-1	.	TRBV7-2	TGTGCCAGCAGCACCCGACTAGAGGCGATCTACAATGAGCAGTTCTTC	CASSTRLEAIYNEQFF
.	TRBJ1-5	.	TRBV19	TGTGCCAGTAGTTTTATGAGTTTGCCCCAGCATTTT	CASSFMSLPQHF
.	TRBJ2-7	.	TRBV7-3	TGTGCCAGCAGCTTAACACGTCCGTCTTTTCCCTACGAGCAGTACTTC	CASSLTRPSFPYEQYF
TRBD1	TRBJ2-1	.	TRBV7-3	TGTGCCAGCAGCTCAAAAGTCTCGGGGACAGAGGGATGGAATGAGCAGTTCTTC	CASSSKVSGTEGWNEQFF
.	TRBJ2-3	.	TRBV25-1	TGTGCCAGCAGTGAATTGGGGAGGAGCACAGATACGCAGTATTTT	CASSELGRSTDTQYF
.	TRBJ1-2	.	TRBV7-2	TGTGCCAGCAGTACTACAGGGCTTAACACTAACTATGGCTACACCTTC	CASSTTGLNTNYGYTF
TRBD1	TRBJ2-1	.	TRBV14	TGTGCCAGCAGCCAAGAGCTTCAACAGGGGGACAATGAGCAGTTCTTC	CASSQELQQGDNEQFF
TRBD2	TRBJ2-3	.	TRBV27	TGTGCCAGCAGTGAGACTAGCGGGATCCCTACGCAGTATTTT	CASSETSGIPTQYF
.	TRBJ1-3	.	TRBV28	TGTGCCAGCCTGGGAGGGGGGCAGCTAGGTCACTCTGGAAACACCATATATTTT	CASLGGGQLGHSGNTIYF
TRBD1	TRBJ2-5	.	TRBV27	TGTGCCAGCCGACTCACCGGACAGGTACGCCAAGAGACCCAGTACTTC	CASRLTGQVRQETQYF
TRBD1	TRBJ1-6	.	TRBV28	TGTGCCAGCAGGAACCCAGGGGGTCACAATTCACCCCTCCACTTT	CASRNPGGHNSPLHF
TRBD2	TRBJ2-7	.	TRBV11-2	TGTGCCAGCAGCTTAATAGCGGGGGCCTCCTACGAGCAGTACTTC	CASSLIAGASYEQYF
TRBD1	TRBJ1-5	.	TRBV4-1	TGCGCCAGCAGCCAAGAAAGCGGACAGGGAGATCAGCCCCAGCATTTT	CASSQESGQGDQPQHF
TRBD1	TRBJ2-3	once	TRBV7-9	TGTGCCAGCAGCTCAACCATTGTGTCAGGGGGCGCGTTGGCAGATACGCAGTATTTT	CASSSTIVSGGALADTQYF
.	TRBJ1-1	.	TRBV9	TGTGCCAGCAGCCCCTCTTGGGGGGCTGCTGAAGCTTTCTTT	CASSPSWGAAEAFF
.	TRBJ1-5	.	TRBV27	TGTGCCAGCAGTTCTGGCCCTGAAAGAAATCAGCCCCAGCATTTT	CASSSGPERNQPQHF
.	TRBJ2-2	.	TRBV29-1	TGCAGCGTTGAGGTGGGGTCAACAGAGACCACCGGGGAGCTGTTTTTT	CSVEVGSTETTGELFF
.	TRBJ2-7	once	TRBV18	TGTGCCAGCTCACCGGTGGGTAGCGCCTCTCACGAGCAGTACTTC	CASSPVGSASHEQYF
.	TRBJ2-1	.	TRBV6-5	TGTGCCAGCAGTTACTCGATGACAGCGCCCTACAATGAGCAGTTCTTC	CASSYSMTAPYNEQFF
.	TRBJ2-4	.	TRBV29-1	TGCAGCGTTCCGGGGGACATTCAGTACTTC	CSVPGDIQYF
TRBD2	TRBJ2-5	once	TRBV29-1	TGCAGCGTTGAAGAAAAGGGCCGGGGGGAAGAGACCCAGTACTTC	CSVEEKGRGEETQYF
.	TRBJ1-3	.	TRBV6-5	TGTGCCAGCCACTCTGGAAACACCATATATTTT	CASHSGNTIYF
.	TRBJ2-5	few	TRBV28	TGTGCCAGCAGGAGAAAGGCAGAGACCCAGTACTTC	CASRRKAETQYF
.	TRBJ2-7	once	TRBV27	TGTGCCAGCAGTTCCTCCGGGACCGCCTACGAGCAGTACTTC	CASSSSGTAYEQYF
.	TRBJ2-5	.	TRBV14	TGTGCCAGCAGCCAAGATGGGCTAGCGAGGGAGACCCAGTACTTC	CASSQDGLARETQYF
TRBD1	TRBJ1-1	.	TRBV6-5	TGTGCCAGCAGTTACCGGGACAGGGGGCATACTGAAGCTTTCTTT	CASSYRDRGHTEAFF
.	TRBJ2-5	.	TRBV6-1	TGTGCCAGCAGTGAAGGCCAAGAGACCCAGTACTTC	CASSEGQETQYF
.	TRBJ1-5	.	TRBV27	TGTGCCAGCAAGGGGGGGGATCAGCCCCAGCATTTT	CASKGGDQPQHF
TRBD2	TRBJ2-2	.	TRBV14	TGTGCCAGCAGCCAACCCGTACTTCGGGGAGGGCCGGGGTGCACCGGGGAGCTGTTTTTT	CASSQPVLRGGPGCTGELFF
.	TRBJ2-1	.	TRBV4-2	TGTGCCAGCAGCCAAGAGGGCCATAACGTCGATGAGCAGTTCTTC	CASSQEGHNVDEQFF
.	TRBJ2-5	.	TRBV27	TGTGCCAGCAGAGTACCATGGACTAAGGAGACCCAGTACTTC	CASRVPWTKETQYF
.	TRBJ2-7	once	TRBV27	TGTGCCAGCAGTTTGATTCCAGGGTACTACGAGCAGTACTTC	CASSLIPGYYEQYF
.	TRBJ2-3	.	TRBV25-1	TGTGCCAGCAGTGAATATCTTGGTACGCAGTATTTT	CASSEYLGTQYF
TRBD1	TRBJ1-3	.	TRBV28	TGTGCCAGCAGCCACACCCAGCGACAGGGACGTGGAAACACCATATATTTT	CASSHTQRQGRGNTIYF
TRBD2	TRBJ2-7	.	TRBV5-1	TGCGCCAGCAGCCCGACTAGCGGGAGGGCCGCCAACGAGCAGTACTTC	CASSPTSGRAANEQYF
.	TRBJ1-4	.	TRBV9	TGTGCCAGCAGCGACCCCGTGGGGGCAACTAATGAAAAACTGTTTTTT	CASSDPVGATNEKLFF
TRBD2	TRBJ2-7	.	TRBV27	TGTGCCAGCAGTTCCCCCCCGAGCGGGAGCGAGCAGTACTTC	CASSSPPSGSEQYF